These 6 T cell receptor beta chains were sequenced from one sample in a study of regulatory T cells in long-lasting Graves disease. TCR beta libraries were built with iRepertoire HTBI primers and Arm-PCR of CDR3 regions. TCRdb re-called the multiplex PCR reads through MiXCR, storing one row per CDR3 protein. The sample yields 400,000 to 500,000 distinct CDR3 sequences, less than 25% seen once. The time point was: persistent/refractory GD, antithyroid drugs over 5 years with positive TRAb. There was RNA extracted from PBMCs, and the TCR library was made from it. Material: peripheral blood mononuclear cells (PBMCs), obtained when the disease was refractory, from a patient treated with antithyroid drugs. The source of these receptors is a female donor with Graves disease.

This clonotype was detected only a few times. This chain connects TRBV5-1 to TRBJ2-2; TRBD1 aligns across 11 bases. The CDR3 runs to 16 residues. Per the germline V gene, CDR1 is SGHRS and CDR2 is YFSETQ. V shed 0 bases, J shed 6 bases, and the junction held 4 bases outside the gene matches. The CDR3 bases are TGCGCCAGCAGCTTGGGAGGACAGGGGGCTTCCGGGGAGCTGTTTTTT. It specifies CASSLGGQGASGELFF.

The J gene is TRBJ2-7, the V gene TRBV20-1; D may be TRBD2 (6 bases). Germline CDR1 and CDR2: DFQATT and SNEGSKA (reference sequence). With 0 bases removed from V and 3 bases from J, the gap between germline ends came to 12 bases. CDR3 length: 14 amino acids. For the CDR3, the DNA is TGCAGTGCTAGAGAAGATGACGGGAGCTACGAGCAGTACTTC. The encoded protein is CSAREDDGSYEQYF.

V gene TRBV28 combines with J gene TRBJ2-5; D ambiguous. V was clipped by 5 bases and J by 5 bases, with 15 bases between them. In germline, CDR1 is MDHEN, CDR2 SYDVKM. CDR3 length: 14 residues. The CDR3 DNA sequence: TGTGCCAGCAGTCCCCCAGGTAGTGTGGAGACCCAGTACTTC. This encodes CASSPPGSVETQYF.

This clonotype was observed many times. The genes are TRBV28 and TRBJ2-5; 7 bases map to TRBD2. This CDR3 is 18 amino acids long. Trimming took 6 bases from V and 2 from J; bases not matched to a gene: 18. Germline V lookup: CDR1 MDHEN, CDR2 SYDVKM. The DNA of the CDR3 is TGTGCCAGCAGCCCCTTTTATGGGTCTAGCGGACTACAAGAGACCCAGTACTTC. This sequence encodes CASSPFYGSSGLQETQYF.

This clonotype has more than one count but fewer than ten. This chain connects TRBV9 to TRBJ2-3; D unclear. The germline gives CDR1 SGDLS, CDR2 YYNGEE. V lost 0 bases and J lost 5, with 13 bases in between. CDR3 size: 15 residues. In DNA, the CDR3 is TGTGCCAGCAGCGTAGATGGGGATTGGGAAGATACGCAGTATTTT. It codes for CASSVDGDWEDTQYF.

This clonotype was seen ten or more times. The chain combines TRBV2 with TRBJ1-1; tentative D call: TRBD1 (5 bases). Germline CDR1 is SNHLY and CDR2 is FYNNEI. CDR3 length: 13 residues. The V gene lost 7 bases and the J gene lost 6 bases, with 15 bases spanning the gap. The CDR3 nucleotides read TGTGCCAGCAATCTCGGGGGGATGGCTGAAGCTTTCTTT. This gives the protein CASNLGGMAEAFF.